The rows below give T cell receptor beta chains drawn from one sample of a study of OX40 agonist ivuxolimab in advanced cancers. Clones were sequenced by immunoSEQ multiplex PCR, and TCRdb holds only the in-frame ones, with some missing. The data show 100,000 or so clones, under 95% seen once. This sample comprised CD4+ or CD8+ T cells sorted from blood, obtained in a trial of the OX40 agonist ivuxolimab. The source of these receptors is an adult with an advanced solid tumor such as melanoma, head and neck, liver or kidney cancer. The conserved cysteine and the conserved F or W are not part of the CDR3 here. The D gene is left open where the match is weak.

CDR3aa,d_gene,v_gene,j_gene
ASSLGSGSSYNEQF,TRBD2,TRBV5-1,TRBJ2-1
ASSQDPGRFEAF,NA,TRBV5-1,TRBJ1-1
ASSRGTGLRTGELF,TRBD1,TRBV28,TRBJ2-2
ASSLDGIQY,NA,TRBV5-1,TRBJ2-4
ASSAQTGESTEAF,TRBD1,TRBV18,TRBJ1-1
ASSQVRLETQY,NA,TRBV14,TRBJ2-5
ASSLALANTEAF,NA,TRBV11-1,TRBJ1-1
ASSPRTVMNTEAF,NA,TRBV4-2,TRBJ1-1
ASSIEAQGSYEQY,TRBD1,TRBV19,TRBJ2-7
ASQPGTGGTDTQY,TRBD1,TRBV6-1,TRBJ2-3
ASRLDGVTNYGYT,NA,TRBV19,TRBJ1-2
ASSYPATGVNTEAF,NA,TRBV5-1,TRBJ1-1
ASRMRREQVDTQY,TRBD2,TRBV5-1,TRBJ2-3
ASSSPGHLNTEAF,NA,TRBV28,TRBJ1-1
ASSLVGVKTQY,NA,TRBV7-8,TRBJ2-5
ASSVDLAGGLFSGELF,TRBD2,TRBV9,TRBJ2-2
ASSKGTLAGGPADTQY,TRBD2,TRBV7-2,TRBJ2-3
ASSAWDSATEAF,NA,TRBV9,TRBJ1-1
ASSHRGKSSDTQY,NA,TRBV4-1,TRBJ2-3
ASSYGQALGTQY,TRBD1,TRBV6-5,TRBJ2-5
ASRGQSSTGELF,TRBD1,TRBV7-9,TRBJ2-2
ASSYSGRQQF,NA,TRBV6-5,TRBJ2-1
ASSLYQTNEKLF,NA,TRBV5-8,TRBJ1-4
ASSRRLAGVTDTQY,TRBD2,TRBV4-2,TRBJ2-3
SAGRDQRQF,NA,TRBV20-1,TRBJ2-1
ASSGTGDRYGYT,TRBD1,TRBV2,TRBJ1-2
ASSELDTEAF,NA,TRBV28,TRBJ1-1
ASSLTRTGKDTQY,TRBD1,TRBV27,TRBJ2-3
ASSLAAQQF,NA,TRBV11-2,TRBJ2-1
ASSLGLSGITDTQY,NA,TRBV7-2,TRBJ2-3
ASSVGAGSNTGELF,NA,TRBV9,TRBJ2-2
AWSLGADTQY,NA,TRBV30,TRBJ2-3
ASSPSGYNEQY,NA,TRBV18,TRBJ2-7
AWSFSDTQY,NA,TRBV30,TRBJ2-3
ASSLSYAEAF,NA,TRBV28,TRBJ1-1
ASRPEQGLENGYT,TRBD1,TRBV7-2,TRBJ1-2
ASSLGGTSNQPQH,NA,TRBV28,TRBJ1-5
ASSPRQGAFGEQY,TRBD1,TRBV7-7,TRBJ2-7